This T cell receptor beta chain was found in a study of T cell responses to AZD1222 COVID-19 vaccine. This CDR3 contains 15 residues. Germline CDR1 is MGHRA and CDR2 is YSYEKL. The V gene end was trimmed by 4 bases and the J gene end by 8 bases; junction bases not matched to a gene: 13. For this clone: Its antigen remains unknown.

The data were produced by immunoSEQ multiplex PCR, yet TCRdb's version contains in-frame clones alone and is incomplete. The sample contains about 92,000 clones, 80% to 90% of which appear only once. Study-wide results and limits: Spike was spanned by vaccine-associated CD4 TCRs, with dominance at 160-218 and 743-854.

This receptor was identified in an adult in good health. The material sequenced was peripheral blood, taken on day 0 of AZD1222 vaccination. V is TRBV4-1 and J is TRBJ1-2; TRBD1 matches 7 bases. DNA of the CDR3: TGCGCCAGCAGCCCGAACTGGGAACAGGGGAAAGGCTACACCTTC. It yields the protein CASSPNWEQGKGYTF.